These T cell receptor beta chains were read from a single sample in a study of T cells in Graves' hyperthyroidism and ophthalmopathy. TCRdb fed the multiplex PCR reads into MiXCR, producing one record per CDR3 protein. The repertoire includes under 750,000 distinct CDR3 sequences, around 20% of them detected once, and approximately 15% sits in the top ten. The sample consisted of blood. The receptors originated from a woman in her forties or fifties with Graves' hyperthyroidism that later progressed to Graves' ophthalmopathy. CDR3s include the opening cysteine and the closing phenylalanine or tryptophan.

CDR3	V
CASSRFAGQGIMNTEAFF	TRBV5-1
CASSLAWTGRSEAFF	TRBV5-1
CASSPEGTGGEKLFF	TRBV9
CASSQDSPRGDIQYF	TRBV4-1
CASSSFSSTDTQYF	TRBV11-2
CSVEDLDHAGGYTF	TRBV29-1
CASSESGQGSPLHF	TRBV10-1
CASNAGTGTYNEQFF	TRBV19
CASSLKAGGGTDTQYF	TRBV7-2
CAISGWTSSGNTIYF	TRBV10-3
CASSSLDMKNIQYF	TRBV27
CASSVGGDGYTF	TRBV9
CASSPMAGGADTGELFF	TRBV3-1
CASSHENGRNEKLFF	TRBV3-1
CASSISGEKQFF	TRBV7-8
CASSFQGARNQPQHF	TRBV12-3/TRBV12-4
CASIRDRDSGANVLTF	TRBV2
CASSLAQGLIQYF	TRBV12-3/TRBV12-4
CASSIGRGLVTEAFF	TRBV19
CASSLGQGAGEAFF	TRBV5-1
CASSITGFGNSPLHF	TRBV5-6
CASSLAMGQDINQPQHF	TRBV7-2
CASSLGPDVGDTQYF	TRBV7-9
CAIKGTGVVTEAFF	TRBV10-3
CASSYQDRVNSPLHF	TRBV6-5
CASSATPGQGLSFNEKLFF	TRBV11-2
CAWSGANYGYTF	TRBV30
CAWSVRRQPANYGYTF	TRBV30